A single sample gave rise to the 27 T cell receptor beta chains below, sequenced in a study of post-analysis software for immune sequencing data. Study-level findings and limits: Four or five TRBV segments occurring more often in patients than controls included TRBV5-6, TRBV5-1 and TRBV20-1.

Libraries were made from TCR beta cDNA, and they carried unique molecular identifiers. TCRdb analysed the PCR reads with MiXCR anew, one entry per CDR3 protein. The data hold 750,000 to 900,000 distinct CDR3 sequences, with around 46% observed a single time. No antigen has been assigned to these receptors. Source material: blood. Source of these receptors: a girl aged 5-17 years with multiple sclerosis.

CDR3 nucleotide sequence: TGTGCCAGCAGTACCACTAGCGGTCGCTCCTACAATGAGCAGTTCTTC. Translating gives CASSTTSGRSYNEQFF. This chain uses TRBV12-3 or TRBV12-4 with TRBJ2-1; TRBD2 matches at 8 bases. The CDR3 consists of 16 residues. Unmatched junction bases numbered 6, after V lost 5 bases and J lost 0 bases.

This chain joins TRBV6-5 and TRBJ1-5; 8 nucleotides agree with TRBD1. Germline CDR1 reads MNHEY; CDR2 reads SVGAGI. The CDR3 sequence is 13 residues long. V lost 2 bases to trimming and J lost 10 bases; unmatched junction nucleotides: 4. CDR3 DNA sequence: TGTGCCAGCAGTTACCAACAGGGGGGCCCCCAGCATTTT. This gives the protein CASSYQQGGPQHF.

In nucleotides, the CDR3 is TGCGCCAGCAGCGAACCAGGGGGCGAGGAGACCCAGTACTTC. Protein sequence: CASSEPGGEETQYF. This sequence joins TRBV5-1 and TRBJ2-5, with 8 nucleotides matching TRBD1. V dropped 4 bases and J dropped 5; count of bases not matched to a gene: 7. Germline loops: CDR1 SGHRS, CDR2 YFSETQ. The CDR3 is 14 residues long.

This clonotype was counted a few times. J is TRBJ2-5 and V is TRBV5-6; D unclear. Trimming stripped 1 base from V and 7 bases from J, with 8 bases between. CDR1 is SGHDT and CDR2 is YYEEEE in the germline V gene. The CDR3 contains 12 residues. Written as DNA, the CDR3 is TGTGCCAGCAGCTTGAGTTCGCGGACCCAGTACTTC. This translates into CASSLSSRTQYF.

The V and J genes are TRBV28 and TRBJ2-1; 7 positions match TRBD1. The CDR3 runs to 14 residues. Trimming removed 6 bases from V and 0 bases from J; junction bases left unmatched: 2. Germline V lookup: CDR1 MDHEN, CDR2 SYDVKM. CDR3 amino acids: CASSGQDSYNEQFF. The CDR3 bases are TGTGCCAGCAGCGGACAGGACTCCTACAATGAGCAGTTCTTC.

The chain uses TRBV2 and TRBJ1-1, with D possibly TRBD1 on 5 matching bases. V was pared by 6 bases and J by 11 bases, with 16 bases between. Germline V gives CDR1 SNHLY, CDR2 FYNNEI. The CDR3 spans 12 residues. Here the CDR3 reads CASSPRIREAFF. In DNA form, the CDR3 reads TGTGCCAGCAGCCCTAGGATCAGGGAGGCTTTCTTT.

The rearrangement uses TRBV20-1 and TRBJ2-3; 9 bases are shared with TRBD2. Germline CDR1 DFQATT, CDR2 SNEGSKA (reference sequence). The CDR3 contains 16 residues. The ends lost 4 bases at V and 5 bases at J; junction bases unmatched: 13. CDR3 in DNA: TGCAGTGCTAAAGCCCTCGCAGCGGGAGGTAGAGATACGCAGTATTTT. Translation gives CSAKALAAGGRDTQYF.

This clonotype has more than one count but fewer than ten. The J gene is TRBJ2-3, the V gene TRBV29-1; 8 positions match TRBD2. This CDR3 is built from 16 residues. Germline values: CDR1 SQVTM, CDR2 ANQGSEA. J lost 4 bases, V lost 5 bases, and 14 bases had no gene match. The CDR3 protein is CSVPSTREGPSDTQYF. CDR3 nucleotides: TGCAGCGTTCCCTCTACCCGGGAGGGCCCGTCAGATACGCAGTATTTT.

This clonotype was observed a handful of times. In nucleotides, the CDR3 is TGCAGTGCTCCAACAGGGTGGGTGAACGAGCAGTACTTC. Translating gives CSAPTGWVNEQYF. The chain links TRBV20-1 to TRBJ2-5, with a possible D match to TRBD1 (6 bases). Matching the DNA end better, TRBJ2-7 makes the J call doubtful. Germline values: CDR1 DFQATT, CDR2 SNEGSKA (reference sequence). The CDR3 loop spans 13 amino acids.

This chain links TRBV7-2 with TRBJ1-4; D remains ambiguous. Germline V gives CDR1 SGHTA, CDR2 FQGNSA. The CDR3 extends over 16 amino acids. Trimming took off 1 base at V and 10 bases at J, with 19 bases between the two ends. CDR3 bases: TGTGCCAGCAGCTTAGTTAGGTCACTGACTGGGGTAAAACTGTTTTTT. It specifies CASSLVRSLTGVKLFF.

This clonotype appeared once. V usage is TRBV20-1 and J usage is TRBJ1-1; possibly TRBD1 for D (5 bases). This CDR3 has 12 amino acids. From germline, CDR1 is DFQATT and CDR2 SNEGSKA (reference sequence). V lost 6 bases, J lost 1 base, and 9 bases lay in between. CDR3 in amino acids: CSAGHPNTEAFF. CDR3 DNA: TGCAGTGCAGGACACCCGAACACTGAAGCTTTCTTT.

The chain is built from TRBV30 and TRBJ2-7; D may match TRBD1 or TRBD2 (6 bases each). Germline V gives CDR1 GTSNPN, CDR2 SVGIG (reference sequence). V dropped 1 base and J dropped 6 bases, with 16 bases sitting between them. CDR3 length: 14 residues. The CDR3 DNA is TGTGCCTGGAGTGGCGGGACACTGCAGTCCGAGCAGTACTTC. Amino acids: CAWSGGTLQSEQYF.

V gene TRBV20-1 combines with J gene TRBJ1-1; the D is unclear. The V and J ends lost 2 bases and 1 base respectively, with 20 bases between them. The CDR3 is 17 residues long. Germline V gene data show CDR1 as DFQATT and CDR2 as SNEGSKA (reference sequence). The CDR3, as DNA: TGCAGTGCTAGAAGGAATCCGGGCGGGTTTTGGAACACTGAAGCTTTCTTT. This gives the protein CSARRNPGGFWNTEAFF.

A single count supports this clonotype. The CDR3 spells CASSWVLGETQYF. CDR3 nucleotide sequence: TGTGCCAGCAGTTGGGTCCTGGGAGAGACCCAGTACTTC. V gene TRBV12-3 or TRBV12-4 combines with J gene TRBJ2-5; no definite D call. The CDR3 extends over 13 amino acids. V was shortened by 4 bases and J by 4 bases, with 10 bases between the two germline ends.

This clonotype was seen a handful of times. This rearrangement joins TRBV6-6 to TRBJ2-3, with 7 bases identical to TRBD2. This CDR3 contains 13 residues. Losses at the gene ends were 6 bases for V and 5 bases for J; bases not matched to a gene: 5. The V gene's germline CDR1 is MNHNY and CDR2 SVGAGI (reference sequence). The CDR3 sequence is CASRQREGDTQYF. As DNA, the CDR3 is TGTGCCAGCAGACAGCGGGAAGGAGATACGCAGTATTTT.

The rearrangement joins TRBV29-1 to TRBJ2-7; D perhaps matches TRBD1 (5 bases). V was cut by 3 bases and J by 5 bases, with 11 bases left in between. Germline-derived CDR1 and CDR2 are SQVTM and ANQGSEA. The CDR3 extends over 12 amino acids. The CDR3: CSVEWQGDEQYF. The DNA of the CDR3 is TGCAGCGTTGAGTGGCAGGGCGACGAGCAGTACTTC.

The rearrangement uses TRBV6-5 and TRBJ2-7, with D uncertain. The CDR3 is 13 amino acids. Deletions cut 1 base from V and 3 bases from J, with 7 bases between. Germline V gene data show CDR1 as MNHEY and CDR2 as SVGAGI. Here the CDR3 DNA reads TGTGCCAGCAGTTACTTGGGTTTCTACGAGCAGTACTTC. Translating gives CASSYLGFYEQYF.

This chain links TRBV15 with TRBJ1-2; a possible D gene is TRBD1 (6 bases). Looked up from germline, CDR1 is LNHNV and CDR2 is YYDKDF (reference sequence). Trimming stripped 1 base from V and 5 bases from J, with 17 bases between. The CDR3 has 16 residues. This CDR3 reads CATSRALRDTNYGYTF. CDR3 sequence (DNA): TGTGCCACCAGCAGAGCGTTAAGGGACACGAATTATGGCTACACCTTC.

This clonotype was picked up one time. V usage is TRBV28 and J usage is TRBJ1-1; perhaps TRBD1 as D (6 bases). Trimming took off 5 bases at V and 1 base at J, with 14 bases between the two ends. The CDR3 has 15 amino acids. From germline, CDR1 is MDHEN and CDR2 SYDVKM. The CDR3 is CASSLPGQTNTEAFF. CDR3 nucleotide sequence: TGTGCCAGCAGTCTCCCCGGACAGACGAACACTGAAGCTTTCTTT. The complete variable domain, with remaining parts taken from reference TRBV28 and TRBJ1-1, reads DVKVTQSSRYLVKRTGEKVFLECVQDMDHENMFWYRQDPGLGLRLIYFSYDVKMKEKGDIPEGYSVSREKKERFSLILESASTNQTSMYLCASSLPGQTNTEAFFGQGTRLTVV.

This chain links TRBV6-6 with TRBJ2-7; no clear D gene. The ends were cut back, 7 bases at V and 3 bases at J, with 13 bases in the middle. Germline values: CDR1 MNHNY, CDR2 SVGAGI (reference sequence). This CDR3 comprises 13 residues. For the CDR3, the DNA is TGTGCCAGCACCCAGGTGTCGGGCTACGAGCAGTACTTC. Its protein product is CASTQVSGYEQYF.

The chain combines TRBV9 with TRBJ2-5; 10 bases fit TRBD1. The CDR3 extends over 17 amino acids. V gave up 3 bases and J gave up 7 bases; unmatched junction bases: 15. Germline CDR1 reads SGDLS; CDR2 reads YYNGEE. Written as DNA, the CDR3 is TGTGCCAGCAGCGCAGGGGGGGGACAGGGGAACCAGGGGACCCAGTACTTC. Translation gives CASSAGGGQGNQGTQYF.

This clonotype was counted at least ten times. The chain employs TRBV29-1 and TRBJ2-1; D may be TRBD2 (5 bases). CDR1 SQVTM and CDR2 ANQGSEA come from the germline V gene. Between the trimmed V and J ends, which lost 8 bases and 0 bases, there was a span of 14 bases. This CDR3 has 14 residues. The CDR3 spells CSSGLETSYNEQFF. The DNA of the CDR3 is TGCAGCTCAGGACTCGAGACCTCCTACAATGAGCAGTTCTTC.

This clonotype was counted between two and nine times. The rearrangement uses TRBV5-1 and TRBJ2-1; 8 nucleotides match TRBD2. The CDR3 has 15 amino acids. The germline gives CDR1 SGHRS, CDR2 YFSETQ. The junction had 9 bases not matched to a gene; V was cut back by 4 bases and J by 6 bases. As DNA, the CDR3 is TGCGCCAGCAGCCGGGACTCCAGCGGGGGCAATGAGCAGTTCTTC. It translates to CASSRDSSGGNEQFF.

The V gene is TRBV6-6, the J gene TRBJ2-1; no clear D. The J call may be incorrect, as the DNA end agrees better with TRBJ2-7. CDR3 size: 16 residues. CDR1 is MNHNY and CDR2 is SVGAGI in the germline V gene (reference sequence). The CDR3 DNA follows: TGTGCCAGCAGTTACTCACTTTCGGACGCCTCCTACGAGCAGTACTTC. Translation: CASSYSLSDASYEQYF.

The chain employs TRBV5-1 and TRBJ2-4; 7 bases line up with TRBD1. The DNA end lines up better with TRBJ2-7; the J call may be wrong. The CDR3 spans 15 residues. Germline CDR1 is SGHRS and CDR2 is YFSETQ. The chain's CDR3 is CASSTPGQTLGEQYF. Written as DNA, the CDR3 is TGCGCCAGCAGCACCCCGGGACAGACCTTGGGCGAGCAGTACTTC.

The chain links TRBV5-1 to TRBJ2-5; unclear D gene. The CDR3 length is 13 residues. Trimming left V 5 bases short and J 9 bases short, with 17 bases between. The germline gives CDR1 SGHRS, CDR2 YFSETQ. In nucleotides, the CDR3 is TGCGCCAGCAGGGTCCCACAATCGGGTCCCCAGTACTTC. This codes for CASRVPQSGPQYF.

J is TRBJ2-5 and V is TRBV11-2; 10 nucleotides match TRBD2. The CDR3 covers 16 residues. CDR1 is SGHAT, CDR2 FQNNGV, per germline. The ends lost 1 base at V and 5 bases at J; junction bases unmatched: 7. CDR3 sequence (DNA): TGTGCCAGCAGCTTAGCGGCTAGCGGGAGCGACGAGACCCAGTACTTC. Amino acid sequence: CASSLAASGSDETQYF.